Reported below is one T cell receptor beta chain. This clone was counted once. There is no known antigen for this receptor. Per-nucleotide qualities are absent, and no much larger clonotype sits a single base away. This specimen comes from a study of blood T cell repertoires in COVID-19 (dated by TCRdb to 2018 to 2021). In terms of the full investigation: Samples from collaborators originated in the United States, Italy and Spain and spanned both the acute and convalescent phases of COVID-19. Subjects who had been exposed to COVID-19, were actively infected with it, or had recovered from it provided the deeply sampled blood TCRbeta repertoires that made up the dataset. The repertoires were made available in a free public database intended to serve as a resource for research on the immune response to SARS-CoV-2. The material from the prospective study consisted of cDNA or gDNA derived from T cells, B-cell-depleted T cells, or PBMCs. Samples were obtained from the ongoing ImmuneRACE study (first 160 participants) and from roughly 1,300 subjects provided by 6 global collaborators. HLA class I and class II types, where available, came from metadata supplied by the sample provider rather than from assay-based typing. The sample metadata nearly always contained a de-identified subject ID, COVID-19 status, age in years and sex.

TCRbeta CDR3 regions were amplified from genomic DNA by means of the immunoSEQ Assay, a bias-controlled multiplex PCR. The study's own analysis went as follows. Nucleated cell counts per sample were estimated from amplification of reference gene primers within the assay. To quantify the absolute abundance of each unique TCRbeta CDR3 rearrangement, sequence reads were collapsed and filtered. Productive Simpson clonality was computed per sample as the square root of Simpson's diversity index over productive rearrangements. Entries here come from immuneACCESS through TCRdb and include only in-frame sequences with V and J called. Some clones fail to appear in such tables; in the studies checked, an unresolved V gene covers under half of the shortfall, and the cause of the remainder is unknown. V, J and clone size were drawn from that table, and D and trimming were deduced from the DNA. The sample table lists tens of thousands of clones, approximately 85% of them with a count of one. Approximately 15% of the sample is taken by the ten largest.

The V end gives up 1 base and the J end 5 bases, leaving 2 bases in the junction not matched to a gene. The CDR3 sequence holds 14 residues, the cysteine and phenylalanine included. Only the CDR3 portion is preserved as DNA: 42 bases, with reading frame beginning at the first base. CDR1 and CDR2 were assigned from the germline V gene as SGHVS and FQNEAQ. What the work shows at the level of the full study, not this receptor alone: The quantity of clinical and demographic metadata differed by source and by participant and was supplied without curation.

The collaborating institutions used their own protocols to collect whole blood in K2EDTA tubes. Collaborator samples were shipped for TCRbeta analysis as frozen whole blood, isolated PBMCs, or DNA extracted from either sample type. This clonotype was obtained from a human donor in a cohort sampled during active COVID-19. The donor label of this sample is uncertain. Material for sequencing was peripheral blood. The rearrangement combines TRBV7-8 with TRBJ2-5; TRBD1 aligns with 9 central bases. The CDR3 here reads CASSLGDRVETQYF. The DNA is TGTGCCAGCAGCTTAGGGGACAGGGTGGAGACCCAGTACTTC. The CDR3, completed at both ends by the reference TRBV7-8 and TRBJ2-5 genes, gives the full variable domain GAGVSQSPRYKVAKRGQDVALRCDPISGHVSLFWYQQALGQGPEFLTYFQNEAQLDKSGLPSDRFFAERPEGSVSTLKIQRTQQEDSAVYLCASSLGDRVETQYFGPGTRLLVL.